The sequence of this T cell receptor (beta chain) was determined in a study of cytomegalovirus exposure and HLA in healthy donors (dated by TCRdb to about 2017). Concerning the study at large: An earlier analysis of 587 of the donors reported approximately 260 Gb of sequence data and roughly 120 million unique TCR beta sequences obtained from 180 million or so T cells. Class I and class II HLA loci were covered by the typing at four-digit resolution. The T cell repertoires of around 730 subjects were profiled by immunosequencing and related to cytomegalovirus serostatus. The genetic ancestry cluster associated with self-reported Caucasian donors included 65% to 90% of the roughly 400 genotyped donors. A handful of DR-DQ haplotypes were treated as single units for association and clustering because of strong linkage in the cohort. About 280 gigabases of sequencing data and around 80 million unique TCR sequences made up an early release that covered approximately 650 HLA-typed donors. Typing coverage varied by locus: roughly 620-630 donors for A, B, C, DRB1 and DQB1; some 520 for DQA1; approximately 610 for DPA1; 450 to 480 for DPB1. Besides the first cohort of hundreds of subjects, a separate validation cohort made up of 120 or so different subjects was used. All discovery cohort repertoires had been generated on a single sequencing platform. To predict cytomegalovirus infection status, the study combined high-throughput TCR immunosequencing, statistical association of individual TCRs with disease status, and machine learning. Donor age, sex, ethnicity and CMV serostatus were compiled together with the repertoire data. Across 300 to 500 genotyped donors of the cohort, an average of about 240,000 unique TCR beta nucleotide sequences per donor were sequenced, and roughly a sixth of those sequences were non-productive. The study was designed to test whether signatures of past pathogen exposure could be identified by cataloging public T cell receptors. The later analysis used no new phenotypic data to find candidate immune exposures, relying instead on TCR beta sequences and their occurrence across donors. In a later analysis, previously published TCR beta repertoires from 500 to 750 donors were re-analyzed and high-resolution HLA genotyping was added so that TCR occurrence patterns could be studied. A later genetic analysis took genome-wide SNP genotypes for about 65% of the 666 donors and used that subset as a discovery cohort. To decide whether each TCR beta V gene segment behaved as functional or pseudogenic, an earlier analysis of some 600 of the donors relied on high-throughput TCR beta sequencing. General findings and caveats noted by the study authors: V-gene and J-gene trimming of TCR beta chains was associated with a missense DCLRE1C variant in a later genetic analysis, and the association was replicated in an independent cohort. The classifier was reported to diagnose cytomegalovirus status with high specificity and sensitivity in both the original and validation cohorts. Specific HLA alleles were associated with roughly 16,000 TCR beta sequences at a false discovery rate of 0.05 in a later analysis. Some IMGT-functional V segments, including TRBV6-2 and TRBV6-3, could not be distinguished by the 87-base-pair reads and were therefore excluded. According to a later analysis, TCR association rates differed among HLA loci, with DRB1 alleles showing the most associated TCRs and HLA-C alleles showing the fewest. The earlier analysis of approximately 560 of the donors excluded some 15 rarely observed V segments, including chromosome 9 orphons, because counts were too low. In the study, some 160 TCR beta chains were listed as associated with cytomegalovirus. A further reported finding was that TCR beta sequences accurately predicted the HLA-A and HLA-B alleles for most subjects in the first cohort. In vitro tests confirmed that a few of the cytomegalovirus-associated TCR beta chains recognize cytomegalovirus antigens. In a later analysis, several top co-occurrence clusters were reported to appear linked to parvovirus B19, influenza, CMV and Epstein-Barr virus. Compared with equally common non-associated chains, HLA-associated TCR beta chains in a later analysis were more clonally expanded and had lower generation probabilities. Most TCR sequences were observed very rarely across donors, whereas some public TCRs were present in many individuals. When HLA alleles, especially DR and DQ, strongly co-occurred, TCR associations were difficult to assign to individual alleles. A later genetic analysis reported fewer N-insertions in productive TCRs among donors in an Asian-associated ancestry cluster than the roughly 620-donor mean. A later analysis found that most CMV-associated TCR beta chains appeared HLA-restricted, with HLA associations seemingly driven largely by CMV exposure. The authors suggested that the approach could potentially be generalized to other disease states and immunological phenotypes. Correlated functional status among segregating V segments might reflect linkage disequilibrium, but an unknown experimental factor could not be ruled out. Sequencing depth was assumed to be roughly uniform across donors in the presence/absence analyses, though that assumption may not hold. Broadly in line with IMGT annotations, most TCR beta V segments showed up in productive rearrangements about 87% or about 30% of the time in an earlier analysis of approximately 600 of the donors. HLA typing was unavailable for some donors at each locus, so association tests used only the typed subset. A cluster of highly shared sequence variants was judged likely to be a technical artifact of the sequencing pipeline. For the cohort, immune exposure information was limited to CMV serostatus. In this cohort, only TCR beta chains were sequenced, and detectable features were limited by the absence of alpha or paired-chain data.

The junction shows trimming of 6 bases on V and 3 bases on J, and the gene matches do not reach 7 bases of it. The CDR3 contains 15 residues, cysteine and phenylalanine counted. This entry keeps only the CDR3 DNA: 45 bases, framed from base 1. In the germline V gene, CDR1 corresponds to MNHEY and CDR2 to SVGAGI. The library was produced with the immunoSEQ multiplex PCR assay. The multiplex PCR relied on a mix of 60 forward primers for TCR Vbeta segments and 13 reverse primers for TCR Jbeta segments. The CDR3 region of rearranged TCR beta genes was amplified from genomic DNA with a multiplex PCR assay. The Illumina HiSeq System was used to sequence the amplified TCR beta libraries as 87-base-pair reads. In the authors' own workflow: Across the 600 to 700 repertoires, a later analysis counted some 81 million unique TCR beta chains, 9.5 million to 12 million of which were shared by at least two donors. To remove PCR and sequencing errors, raw reads were error-corrected and collapsed into unique sequences using a nearest-neighbor algorithm that merged closely related sequences. To assign V, D and J gene segments, CDR3 sequences were aligned to IMGT reference sequences. For a sequence to be retained, a match of at least six nucleotides was required to both a V gene segment and a J gene segment. A rearrangement counted as productive if the CDR3 had no stop codons and remained in frame with V and J, and every other rearrangement counted as non-productive. CDR3 was defined by IMGT convention, running from the second conserved V-encoded cysteine to the conserved J-encoded phenylalanine. The earlier analysis of a few hundred of the donors excluded any sequence lacking an unambiguous match to a single V gene segment. An earlier analysis of almost 600 of the donors classified V segments as functional when productive rearrangements were above 56.7% and as segregating when the standard deviation between donors was above 5%. A statistical classification framework was built for diagnosing cytomegalovirus status from the catalog of TCR beta chain sequences. In a later analysis, TCR nucleotide sequences were compared against IMGT/GENE-DB human TR gene sequences so that V and J genes could be assigned. Using the TCRdist pipeline, a later analysis assigned CDR3 sequences along with most-parsimonious VDJ recombination scenarios. A later analysis defined each TCR beta chain by its CDR3 amino acid sequence plus V-gene family, and excluded reads lacking a unique V-gene family. To address suspected cross-contamination and a sequencing artifact, a later analysis removed around 590 highly shared, low-generation-probability nucleotide sequences. A later analysis calculated a clonal expansion index for each public chain from normalized within-repertoire ranks of inferred template counts. In a later analysis, generation probabilities were computed using a VDJ recombination model fitted to out-of-frame rearrangements, and the results were checked against IGoR. In a later analysis, hypergeometric tests were used to score TCR-TCR, TCR-HLA and TCR-CMV co-occurrence, with a repertoire-size bias correction applied to TCR pairs. A later analysis estimated false discovery rates by permuting HLA or CMV assignments 20 times. In a later analysis, co-occurring TCRs were grouped with DBSCAN, and TCRdist sequence similarity was added when clustering was performed within HLA-allele-positive subsets. For co-occurrence clustering, repertoires with fewer than 30,000 or more than 120,000 public chains were excluded, along with 5 or 6 repertoires with anomalous nucleotide sharing. What TCRdb holds here is the immuneACCESS table cut down to in-frame rearrangements. Part of the clones is not present; checked against another copy, under half of the missing clones reflect an unresolved V gene, and the others are unexplained. From that table come the V and J calls and clone size; the DNA was used to work out D and trimming. The sample table records approximately 200,000 clones; about 80% of these occur just once. Jointly, the top ten make up around 2.1% of the sample.

The cohort was made up of around 720 healthy bone marrow donors. Cohort members were all nominally healthy when sampled, although unrecorded immune exposures were likely present. The donor was CMV seropositive and was included in the group of around 300 seropositive cohort members. Each donor provided a peripheral blood sample, and peripheral blood mononuclear cells were used for TCR beta sequencing. The Qiagen DNeasy Blood Extraction Kit was used to extract genomic DNA from the blood cell samples. Remarks on this clone: Its target antigen remains unknown. Base quality data are lacking; no much larger clone is found one base away.

The sequenced material came from PBMCs. This receptor was obtained from a woman under 30 in good health and CMV-seropositive. The V gene is TRBV6-5 and the J gene is TRBJ2-2; 7 central bases correspond to TRBD1. The DNA sequence reads TGTGCCAGCAGCCTGAACAGGGGAGACACCGGGGAGCTGTTTTTT. Its product reads: CASSLNRGDTGELFF.